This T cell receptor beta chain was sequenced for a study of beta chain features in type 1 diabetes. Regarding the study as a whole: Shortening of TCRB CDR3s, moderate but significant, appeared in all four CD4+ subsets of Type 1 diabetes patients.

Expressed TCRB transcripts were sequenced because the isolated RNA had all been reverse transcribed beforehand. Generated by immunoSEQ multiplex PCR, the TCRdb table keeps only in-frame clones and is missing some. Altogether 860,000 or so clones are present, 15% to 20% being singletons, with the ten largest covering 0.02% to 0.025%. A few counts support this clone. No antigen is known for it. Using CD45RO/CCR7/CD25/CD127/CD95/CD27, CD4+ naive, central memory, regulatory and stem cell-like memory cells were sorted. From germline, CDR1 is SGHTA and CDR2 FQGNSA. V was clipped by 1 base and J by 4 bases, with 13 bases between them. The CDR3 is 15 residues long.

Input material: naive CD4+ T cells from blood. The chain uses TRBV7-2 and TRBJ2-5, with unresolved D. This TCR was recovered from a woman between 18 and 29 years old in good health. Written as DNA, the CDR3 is TGTGCCAGCAGCTTAGTAGGTACCCCAGGAGAGACCCAGTACTTC. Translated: CASSLVGTPGETQYF.